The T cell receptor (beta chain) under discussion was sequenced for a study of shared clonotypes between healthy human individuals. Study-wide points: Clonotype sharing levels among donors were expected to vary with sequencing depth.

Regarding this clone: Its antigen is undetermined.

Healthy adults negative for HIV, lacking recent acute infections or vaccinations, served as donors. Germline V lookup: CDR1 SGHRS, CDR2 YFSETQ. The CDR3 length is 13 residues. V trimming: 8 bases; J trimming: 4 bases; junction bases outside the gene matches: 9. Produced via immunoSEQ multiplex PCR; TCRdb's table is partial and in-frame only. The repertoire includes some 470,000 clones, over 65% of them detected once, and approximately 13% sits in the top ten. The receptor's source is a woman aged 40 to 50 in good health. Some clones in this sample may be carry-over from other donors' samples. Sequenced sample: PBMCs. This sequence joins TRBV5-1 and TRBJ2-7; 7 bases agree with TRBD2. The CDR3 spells CASGAGEGYEQYF. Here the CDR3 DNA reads TGCGCCAGTGGGGCGGGAGAAGGGTACGAGCAGTACTTC.